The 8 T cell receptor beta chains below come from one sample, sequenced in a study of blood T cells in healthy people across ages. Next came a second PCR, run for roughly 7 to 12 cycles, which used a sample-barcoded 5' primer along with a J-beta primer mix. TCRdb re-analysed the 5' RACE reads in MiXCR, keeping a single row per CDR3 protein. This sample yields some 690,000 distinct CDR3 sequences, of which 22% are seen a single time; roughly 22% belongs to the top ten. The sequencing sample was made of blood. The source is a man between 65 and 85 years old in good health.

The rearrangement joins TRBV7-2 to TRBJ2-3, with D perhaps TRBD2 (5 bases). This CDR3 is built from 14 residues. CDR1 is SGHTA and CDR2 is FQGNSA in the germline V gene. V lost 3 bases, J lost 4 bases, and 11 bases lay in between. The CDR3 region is CASSFSAPPDTQYF. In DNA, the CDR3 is TGTGCCAGCAGCTTTAGCGCCCCCCCAGATACGCAGTATTTT.

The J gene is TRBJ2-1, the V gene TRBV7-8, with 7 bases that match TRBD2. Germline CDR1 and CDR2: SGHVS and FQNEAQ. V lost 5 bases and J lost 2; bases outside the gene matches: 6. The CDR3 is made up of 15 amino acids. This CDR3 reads CASSPAGAPYNEQFF. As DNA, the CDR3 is TGTGCCAGCAGCCCTGCGGGAGCCCCCTACAATGAGCAGTTCTTC.

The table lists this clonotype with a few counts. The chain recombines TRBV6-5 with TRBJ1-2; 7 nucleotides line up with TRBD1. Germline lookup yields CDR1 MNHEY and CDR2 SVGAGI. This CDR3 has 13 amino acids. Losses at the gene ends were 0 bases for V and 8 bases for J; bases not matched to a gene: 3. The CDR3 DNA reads TGTGCCAGCAGTTACTCGGGACAGAGGGGCTACACCTTC. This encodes CASSYSGQRGYTF.

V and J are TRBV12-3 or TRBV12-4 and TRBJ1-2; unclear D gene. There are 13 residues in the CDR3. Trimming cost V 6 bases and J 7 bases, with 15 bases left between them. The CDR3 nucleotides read TGTGCCAGCAGCCAAACCCCCGGTTTTGGCTACACCTTC. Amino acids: CASSQTPGFGYTF.

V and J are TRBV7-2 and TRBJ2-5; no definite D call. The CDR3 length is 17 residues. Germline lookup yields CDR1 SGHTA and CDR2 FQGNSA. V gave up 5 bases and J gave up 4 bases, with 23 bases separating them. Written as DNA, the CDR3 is TGTGCCAGCAGCCCGACTGATCTGGGTAGTTTTGGAGAGACCCAGTACTTC. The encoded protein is CASSPTDLGSFGETQYF. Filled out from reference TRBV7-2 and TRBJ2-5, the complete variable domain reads GAGVSQSPSNKVTEKGKDVELRCDPISGHTALYWYRQSLGQGLEFLIYFQGNSAPDKSGLPSDRFSAERTGGSVSTLTIQRTQQEDSAVYLCASSPTDLGSFGETQYFGPGTRLLVL.

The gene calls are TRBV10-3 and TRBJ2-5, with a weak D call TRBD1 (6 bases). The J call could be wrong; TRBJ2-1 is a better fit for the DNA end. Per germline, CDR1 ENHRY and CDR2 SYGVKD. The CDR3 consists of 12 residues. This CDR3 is CAISTRGDEQFF. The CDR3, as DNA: TGTGCCATCAGTACCAGGGGCGATGAGCAGTTCTTC.

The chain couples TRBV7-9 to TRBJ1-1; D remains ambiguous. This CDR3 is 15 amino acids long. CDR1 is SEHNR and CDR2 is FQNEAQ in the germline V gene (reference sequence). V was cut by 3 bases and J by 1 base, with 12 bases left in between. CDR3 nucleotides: TGTGCCAGCAGCTTTGGGTCAGGTCCGAACACTGAAGCTTTCTTT. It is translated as CASSFGSGPNTEAFF.

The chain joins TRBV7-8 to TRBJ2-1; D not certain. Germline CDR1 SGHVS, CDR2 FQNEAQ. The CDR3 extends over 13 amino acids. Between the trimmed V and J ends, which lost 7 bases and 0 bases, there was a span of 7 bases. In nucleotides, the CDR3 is TGTGCCAGCAATTCCCTCTCCTACAATGAGCAGTTCTTC. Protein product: CASNSLSYNEQFF.